These 27 T cell receptor beta chains originate from one sample sequenced in a study of blood T cell repertoires in COVID-19. The data were produced by immunoSEQ multiplex PCR, yet TCRdb's version contains in-frame clones alone and is incomplete. The repertoire holds more than 85,000 clones, with 85% to 90% as singletons. The sequencing sample was made of peripheral blood. These receptors all stem from a man in his forties or fifties with active or convalescent COVID-19.

This sequence joins TRBV7-7 and TRBJ2-3, with 7 nucleotides matching TRBD1. The CDR3 contains 15 residues. V lost 5 bases to trimming and J lost 3 bases; unmatched junction nucleotides: 8. The germline gives CDR1 SSHAT, CDR2 FNYEAQ (reference sequence). In DNA, the CDR3 is TGTGCCAGCAGCCCGACAGGGTTTTGGACAGATACGCAGTATTTT. This sequence encodes CASSPTGFWTDTQYF.

As regards this clone: In the same sample, other DNA sequences code for this CDR3. This chain uses TRBV4-1 with TRBJ2-3, with D perhaps TRBD2 (7 bases). Deletions cut 1 base from V and 6 bases from J, with 11 bases between. Germline loops: CDR1 MGHRA, CDR2 YSYEKL. The CDR3 has 14 amino acids. The chain's CDR3 is CASSQVGGRDTQYF. The CDR3 DNA sequence: TGCGCCAGCAGCCAAGTGGGGGGGCGTGATACGCAGTATTTT.

The chain employs TRBV5-1 and TRBJ1-4; D gene ambiguous. Germline CDR1 reads SGHRS; CDR2 reads YFSETQ. Between the trimmed V and J ends, which lost 3 bases and 4 bases, there was a span of 13 bases. The CDR3 sequence is 15 residues long. As DNA, the CDR3 is TGCGCCAGCAGCTCCGGAGCGGACCTTAATGAAAAACTGTTTTTT. Amino acids: CASSSGADLNEKLFF.

As concerns this clone: Other DNA sequences in this sample translate to the same CDR3. The rearrangement joins TRBV20-1 to TRBJ2-5; D call uncertain. The CDR3 contains 10 residues. The V end lost 5 bases, the J end lost 4 bases, and 5 bases lay between the germline ends. Germline loops: CDR1 DFQATT, CDR2 SNEGSKA (reference sequence). This chain's CDR3 is CSARRETQYF. The DNA for the CDR3 is TGCAGTGCTCGTCGAGAGACCCAGTACTTC.

This chain joins TRBV18 and TRBJ1-1; TRBD1 matches at 8 bases. The CDR3 extends over 16 amino acids. J gave up 3 bases and V 3 bases, and 9 bases lay outside the gene matches. Looked up from germline, CDR1 is KGHSH and CDR2 is LQKENI. CDR3: CASSPYRGGSDTEAFF. As DNA, the CDR3 is TGTGCCAGCTCACCTTACAGGGGGGGTTCGGACACTGAAGCTTTCTTT.

As for this clone: The sample has other DNA sequences that encode this CDR3 too. The chain couples TRBV18 to TRBJ2-1; 9 bases are a match to TRBD1. This CDR3 region has 15 residues. J lost 1 base, V lost 3 bases, and 1 base had no gene match. Germline lookup yields CDR1 KGHSH and CDR2 LQKENI. CDR3 region: CASSPGQGSYNEQFF. The CDR3, as DNA: TGTGCCAGCTCACCGGGACAGGGTTCCTACAATGAGCAGTTCTTC.

The CDR3 DNA reads as TGTGCCAGCAACACACAGGGGGCAGGGAACACTGAAGCTTTCTTT. Amino acid sequence: CASNTQGAGNTEAFF. The chain links TRBV3-1 (or the pseudogene TRBV3-2) to TRBJ1-1; 9 positions agree with TRBD1. V lost 7 bases to trimming and J lost 1 base; unmatched junction nucleotides: 7. Germline V lookup: CDR1 LGHDT, CDR2 YNNKEL (reference sequence). There are 15 residues in the CDR3.

The chain uses TRBV7-2 and TRBJ2-5, with D possibly TRBD1 on 6 matching bases. V was cut by 10 bases and J by 0 bases, with 18 bases left in between. The CDR3 has 15 residues. CDR1 and CDR2 (germline): SGHTA, FQGNSA. In DNA, the CDR3 is TGTGCCACCTCGCCGGGACAATCGTACCAAGAGACCCAGTACTTC. Translating it yields CATSPGQSYQETQYF.

This sequence joins TRBV28 and TRBJ2-5; 8 bases are shared with TRBD1. Germline values: CDR1 MDHEN, CDR2 SYDVKM. The CDR3 covers 15 residues. Trimming at V came to 5 bases and at J to 5 bases, leaving 10 bases not matched to a gene. The CDR3 region has the DNA TGTGCCAGCAGTGCCCCCCAGGGGGCCAGGGAGACCCAGTACTTC. Translated, it gives CASSAPQGARETQYF.

The J gene is TRBJ2-5, the V gene TRBV24-1, with D perhaps TRBD2 (6 bases). The CDR3 extends over 15 amino acids. Germline V CDR1 and CDR2: KGHDR, SFDVKD. V gave up 1 base and J gave up 2 bases, with 10 bases separating them. This chain's CDR3 is CATSDFGTPQETQYF. CDR3 DNA sequence: TGTGCCACCAGTGATTTCGGGACTCCTCAAGAGACCCAGTACTTC.

The DNA of the CDR3 is TGTGCCAGCAGTTTATCCCGACTAGCGGGGGCCCAGGATGATACGCAGTATTTT. It is translated as CASSLSRLAGAQDDTQYF. V and J are TRBV27 and TRBJ2-3, with 12 bases lining up with TRBD2. The CDR3 runs 18 residues. The V gene end was trimmed by 0 bases and the J gene end by 6 bases; junction bases not matched to a gene: 10. Germline V gives CDR1 MNHEY, CDR2 SMNVEV (reference sequence).

The rearrangement uses TRBV18 and TRBJ2-2; 7 bases fit TRBD1. The CDR3 has 14 residues. The V gene's germline CDR1 is KGHSH and CDR2 LQKENI. Unmatched junction bases numbered 4, after V lost 4 bases and J lost 5 bases. CDR3 nucleotides: TGTGCCAGCTCACAAACAGGGGAGACCGGGGAGCTGTTTTTT. Encoded protein: CASSQTGETGELFF.

V is TRBV27 and J is TRBJ1-1; possible D gene TRBD1, 6 bases. The germline CDR1 and CDR2 sequences are MNHEY and SMNVEV (reference sequence). The V end was cut by 3 bases, the J end by 1 base, with 9 bases between. The CDR3 consists of 14 residues. The CDR3 DNA follows: TGTGCCAGCAGTTTCTGGGGGCCGAACACTGAAGCTTTCTTT. Translating gives CASSFWGPNTEAFF.

This chain connects TRBV19 to TRBJ1-5; D is undetermined. Germline values: CDR1 LNHDA, CDR2 SQIVND (reference sequence). V shed 3 bases and J shed 0 bases, with 9 bases lying between them. The CDR3 extends over 15 amino acids. The CDR3: CASSIPAVSNQPQHF. As DNA, the CDR3 is TGTGCCAGTAGTATTCCTGCAGTTAGCAATCAGCCCCAGCATTTT.

The gene calls are TRBV5-5 and TRBJ2-1; the D gene is possibly TRBD2 (5 bases). Trimming shortened V by 2 bases and J by 9 bases, and 21 bases separated the two germline ends. CDR1 is SGHKS, CDR2 YYEKEE, per germline (reference sequence). The CDR3 runs 16 residues. The DNA of the CDR3 is TGTGCCAGCAGCTTTGAAGGCGGCCCGCGGGCGGTTGAGCAGTTCTTC. Translation gives CASSFEGGPRAVEQFF.

This sequence joins TRBV7-9 and TRBJ2-5; 12 bases fit TRBD2. CDR1 SEHNR and CDR2 FQNEAQ come from the germline V gene (reference sequence). The trim removed 5 bases at V and 7 bases at J, leaving 8 bases unmatched. This CDR3 is built from 15 residues. CDR3 DNA: TGTGCCAGCAGCATAAGGACTAGCGGGGACGGGACCCAGTACTTC. This codes for CASSIRTSGDGTQYF.

The chain has TRBV7-7 and TRBJ2-2; 11 nucleotides match TRBD1. The germline gives CDR1 SSHAT, CDR2 FNYEAQ (reference sequence). The V and J ends lost 5 bases and 7 bases, in that order; junction bases with no gene match: 6. This CDR3 is built from 15 residues. CDR3 loop: CASSPGQGEVGELFF. DNA for the CDR3: TGTGCCAGCAGCCCGGGACAGGGGGAAGTCGGGGAGCTGTTTTTT.

This clone was counted between two and nine times. Different DNA sequences within this sample yield the same CDR3. The rearrangement uses TRBV6-1 and TRBJ2-5, with 7 bases matching TRBD1. The ends lost 1 base at V and 1 base at J; junction bases unmatched: 3. The CDR3 is 15 amino acids. Germline-derived CDR1 and CDR2 are MNHNS and SASEGT. CDR3 DNA sequence: TGTGCCAGCAGTGAAGGACAGGGTGGCCAAGAGACCCAGTACTTC. Residues: CASSEGQGGQETQYF.

This clone appeared a single time. J is TRBJ1-5 and V is TRBV11-2; the D gene is possibly TRBD1 (5 bases). There are 17 residues in the CDR3. V lost 3 bases to trimming and J lost 2 bases, with 17 bases between them. In germline, CDR1 is SGHAT, CDR2 FQNNGV. This CDR3 is CASSFPAGPSGNQPQHF. The CDR3 nucleotides read TGTGCCAGCAGCTTCCCAGCAGGGCCAAGCGGCAATCAGCCCCAGCATTTT.

This chain links TRBV3-1 (or the pseudogene TRBV3-2) with TRBJ1-1, with unresolved D. Trimming removed 1 base at V and 1 base at J, with 7 bases between. The CDR3 is made up of 14 amino acids. Germline V lookup: CDR1 LGHDT, CDR2 YNNKEL (reference sequence). CDR3 residues: CASSQGNGNTEAFF. The DNA of the CDR3 is TGTGCCAGCAGCCAAGGTAACGGGAACACTGAAGCTTTCTTT.

The chain combines TRBV2 with TRBJ1-6; tentative D call: TRBD1 (6 bases). The V gene lost 8 bases and the J gene lost 7 bases, with 15 bases spanning the gap. This CDR3 has 14 amino acids. The germline V gene has CDR1 SNHLY and CDR2 FYNNEI. The CDR3 sequence: CASHGGFTNSPLHF. CDR3 bases: TGTGCCAGCCATGGGGGCTTCACCAATTCACCCCTCCACTTT.

The V gene is TRBV5-1, the J gene TRBJ1-1, with D tentatively TRBD1 (5 bases). Trimming removed 4 bases from V and 3 bases from J, with 13 bases in between. Germline CDR1 reads SGHRS; CDR2 reads YFSETQ. This CDR3 region has 14 residues. The CDR3 coding sequence is TGCGCCAGCAGCCCCCCCGGGGGGGACACTGAAGCTTTCTTT. As protein: CASSPPGGDTEAFF.

The chain couples TRBV19 to TRBJ1-4; TRBD1 agrees at 7 bases. Unmatched junction bases numbered 5, after V lost 11 bases and J lost 2 bases. This CDR3 region has 13 residues. CDR1 and CDR2 from the germline V gene are LNHDA and SQIVND (reference sequence). The CDR3 bases are TGTGCCGGAAAACAGGGGACTAATGAAAAACTGTTTTTT. Amino acid sequence: CAGKQGTNEKLFF. Complete variable domain (other parts from reference TRBV19 and TRBJ1-4): DGGITQSPKYLFRKEGQNVTLSCEQNLNHDAMYWYRQDPGQGLRLIYYSQIVNDFQKGDIAEGYSVSREKKESFPLTVTSAQKNPTAFYLCAGKQGTNEKLFFGSGTQLSVL.

This clone showed up just a few times. This sequence joins TRBV10-3 and TRBJ1-5; no definite D call. The germline CDR1 and CDR2 sequences are ENHRY and SYGVKD. The V and J ends lost 10 bases and 3 bases respectively, with 19 bases between them. This CDR3 is built from 15 residues. The CDR3 region has the DNA TGTGCCACCACCTCGAGCGGCCAGAACAATCAGCCCCAGCATTTT. Translating it yields CATTSSGQNNQPQHF.

In nucleotides, the CDR3 is TGTGCCAGCAGGCCGGGACAGGGAGACCGGTTAGCTTTCTTT. Protein sequence: CASRPGQGDRLAFF. This sequence joins TRBV2 and TRBJ1-1; TRBD1 aligns across 9 bases. The germline V gene has CDR1 SNHLY and CDR2 FYNNEI. V was pared by 6 bases and J by 10 bases, with 12 bases of the junction left unmatched. This CDR3 has 14 amino acids. The entire variable domain, with the rest obtained from reference TRBV2 and TRBJ1-1, is as follows: EPEVTQTPSHQVTQMGQEVILRCVPISNHLYFYWYRQILGQKVEFLVSFYNNEISEKSEIFDDQFSVERPDGSNFTLKIRSTKLEDSAMYFCASRPGQGDRLAFFGQGTRLTVV.

The chain is built from TRBV18 and TRBJ1-1; 9 nucleotides line up with TRBD1. The ends lost 3 bases at V and 7 bases at J; junction bases unmatched: 6. Germline CDR1 KGHSH, CDR2 LQKENI. CDR3 length: 14 amino acids. The CDR3 protein is CASSPGTGRDEAFF. The CDR3 coding sequence is TGTGCCAGCTCACCGGGGACAGGGAGGGATGAAGCTTTCTTT. The variable domain in full, with the rest retrieved from reference TRBV18 and TRBJ1-1, is NAGVMQNPRHLVRRRGQEARLRCSPMKGHSHVYWYRQLPEEGLKFMVYLQKENIIDESGMPKERFSAEFPKEGPSILRIQQVVRGDSAAYFCASSPGTGRDEAFFGQGTRLTVV.

There are a few counts of this clone. The rearrangement links TRBV15 to TRBJ2-1; TRBD2 agrees at 8 bases. The CDR3 sequence is 13 residues long. After removal of 5 bases from V and 6 bases from J, the junction contained 3 bases not matched to a gene. CDR1 is LNHNV, CDR2 YYDKDF, per germline (reference sequence). The CDR3 sequence is CATSRGGPNEQFF. The CDR3, as DNA: TGTGCCACCAGCCGGGGGGGGCCCAATGAGCAGTTCTTC.